This TCR beta chain was sequenced during a study of persistence of HIV-infected CD4 T cells (dated by TCRdb to 2019 to 2021). For the study in its entirety: The median time the participants had spent on suppressive ART was 8 years. Apart from a couple of participants who underwent leukapheresis at a single time point, peripheral blood samples of up to 180 mL were collected from participants at multiple time points. Anti-CD3/anti-CD28 stimulation activated a higher proportion of cells, with a lower memory fraction, than antigen stimulation. CMV- and HIV-1 Gag-responding CD4+ T cells were isolated from ART-treated individuals so that antigen-driven clonal expansion of HIV-1-infected cells could be examined. The clonality of all cells in each sorted population was assessed by TCRbeta sequencing, whereas the clonality of infected cells was assessed by proviral sequencing. Cross-participant TCR cluster analysis included roughly eight participants for CMV and six or seven participants for Gag.

The full study reports these points: The study involved few individuals and tested only a limited range of antigens. A correlation was observed between TCR oligoclonality and proviral oligoclonality within the same sorted populations. Antigen-responding cells were enriched for degenerate expanded CDR3beta sequences, which suggests convergent selection of CD4+ responses to CMV and Gag. Bulk TCR analyses could not be limited to the rare CMV-responding cells that actually contained HIV-1 proviruses. Significantly lower TCRbeta richness was observed in CMV- and Gag-responding cells than in anti-CD3/anti-CD28-responding cells, and higher oligoclonality was observed in CMV-responding cells than in CD3/CD28-stimulated and Gag-responding cells.

The intended sense of this specimen's treatment or condition label: suppressive antiretroviral therapy. As a nonspecific positive control representing the CD4+ T cell repertoire, the cells were stimulated with anti-CD3/anti-CD28 magnetic beads. Sorting of responding CD4+ T cells was based on upregulation of both CD40 ligand and CD69. Participants were HIV-1-infected adults who started suppressive ART during chronic infection. Plasma HIV-1 RNA had been undetectable (below 50 copies/mL) in participants for at least 4 years. To be included, a participant needed positive CMV serology and a CD4+ T cell count above 400 cells/uL. Before stimulation, PBMCs were isolated using density centrifugation and depleted of CD8+ T cells. CD8-depleted PBMCs were stimulated for around 20 hours with anti-CD28/CD49d costimulation, CD40-blocking antibody and enfuvirtide to prevent new infections. Cell sorting was done on a Beckman Coulter MoFlo Legacy or XDP sorter, and dead cells were excluded with propidium iodide. Genomic DNA was extracted with the QIAamp DNA Mini Kit for samples above one million cells, otherwise with the Quick-DNA Microprep Kit.

Details on this clone: Its antigen remains unidentified. No quality values exist for individual bases; no much larger clone is one base distant.

The immunoSEQ hsTCRB assay version 4, run in survey mode, was used to sequence TCRbeta repertoires from genomic DNA. For TCRbeta sequencing, genomic DNA was diluted to around 10 ng/uL, with up to roughly 1 ug used per sample. The published analysis was carried out like this. Analysis of the TCRbeta data was done in ImmunoSeq Analyzer 3.0, and diversity was computed on productive nucleotide rearrangements. Lower-bound TCR diversity was estimated with the improved Chao index, and clonality with the Gini coefficient using the Immunarch R package. Different nucleotide rearrangements encoding the same CDR3beta amino acid sequence were treated as distinct clonotypes. Differential abundance analysis identified TCRbeta sequences significantly enriched in antigen-responding cells relative to anti-CD3/anti-CD28-activated cells. GLIPH2 clustered TCRs by predicted peptide-MHC specificity, both within individual participants and across merged participant data sets. Drawn from immuneACCESS, this table holds only the in-frame rearrangements with V and J called that TCRdb kept. Clones are partly lost; checked studies trace under half to an unresolved V gene and leave the rest unexplained. V and J calls and clone size are as listed in that table; D and trimming were resolved from the DNA. The sample records about 45,000 clones, approximately 89% of which are singletons. The top ten clonotypes cover 1.8% of the sample.

Including the terminal cysteine and phenylalanine, the CDR3 comprises 18 residues. This entry keeps only the CDR3 DNA: 54 bases, framed from base 1. V is pruned by 4 bases and J by 0 bases, leaving 10 bases of the junction without a gene match. Taken from the germline V gene (reference sequence), the CDR1 and CDR2 loops are SGHNT and YYREEE. The material was CD4+ T cells sorted from PBMCs after approximately 19-hour stimulation, obtained from a patient who received antiretroviral therapy. In light of the paper, this sample's cell subset or site label describes: CD40L+CD69+ CD4 T cells responding to anti-CD3/anti-CD28 beads, representing the overall repertoire. The origin of this receptor is an adult man with HIV who was CMV-seropositive. The rearrangement joined TRBV5-4 to TRBJ2-6; 7 middle bases align to TRBD1. The CDR3 protein sequence reads: CASSMNRGPNSGANVLTF. The nucleotide sequence is given as TGTGCCAGCAGCATGAACAGGGGCCCAAACTCTGGGGCCAACGTCCTGACTTTC. With all but the CDR3 taken from the reference TRBV5-4 and TRBJ2-6 genes, the full variable domain is: ETGVTQSPTHLIKTRGQQVTLRCSSQSGHNTVSWYQQALGQGPQFIFQYYREEENGRGNFPPRFSGLQFPNYSSELNVNALELDDSALYLCASSMNRGPNSGANVLTFGAGSRLTVL.